The rows below give T cell receptor beta chains drawn from one sample of a study of response to subunit inactivated influenza vaccine. One entry per CDR3 protein results from TCRdb running MiXCR on the RT-PCR reads. The data contain 650,000 to 700,000 distinct CDR3 sequences, 15% to 18% of them singletons. The source material was PBMCs from blood, sampled roughly 12 days after vaccination. The receptors derive from a man aged 50-60 years who received an inactivated influenza vaccine. Both conserved end residues are part of each CDR3. The D gene is left open where the match is weak. Clone size is stated in some rows and not others, as once, few, many or a class when expanded.

V gene	J gene	CDR3 length	clone size	D gene	CDR3 protein	CDR3 DNA
TRBV27	TRBJ2-1	16	few	TRBD2	CASSTGTSGGYNEQFF	TGTGCCAGCAGTACTGGGACTAGCGGAGGATACAATGAGCAGTTCTTC
TRBV2	TRBJ1-5	13	.	.	CASTAGATQPQHF	TGTGCCAGCACTGCGGGGGCGACTCAGCCCCAGCATTTT
TRBV7-2	TRBJ1-5	14	few	TRBD1	CASSWGQNNQPQHF	TGTGCCAGCAGCTGGGGACAGAACAATCAGCCCCAGCATTTT
TRBV6-5	TRBJ1-1	13	.	.	CASIMRENTEAFF	TGTGCCAGCATTATGAGGGAAAACACTGAAGCTTTCTTT
TRBV6-1	TRBJ2-7	16	.	.	CASRKLAGRSSNEQYF	TGTGCCAGCAGGAAACTTGCAGGACGTTCCTCCAACGAGCAGTACTTC
TRBV7-2	TRBJ1-1	14	.	TRBD1	CASRGVGTAGEAFF	TGTGCCAGCAGGGGAGTCGGGACAGCAGGTGAAGCTTTCTTT
TRBV10-3	TRBJ2-1	14	.	.	CATQTRGHGNEQFF	TGTGCCACCCAAACTAGAGGTCACGGCAATGAGCAGTTCTTC
TRBV6-4	TRBJ2-2	15	.	TRBD1	CASSRDRGFTGELFF	TGTGCCAGCAGTCGGGACAGGGGTTTCACCGGGGAGCTGTTTTTT
TRBV6-2/TRBV6-3	TRBJ2-7	15	.	TRBD1	CASSYSADRVDEQYF	TGTGCCAGCAGTTACTCGGCGGACAGGGTGGACGAGCAGTACTTC
TRBV4-2	TRBJ2-1	13	many	TRBD2	CASSLGGGDEQFF	TGTGCCAGCAGCCTTGGGGGGGGAGACGAGCAGTTCTTC
TRBV5-6	TRBJ1-2	13	.	.	CASSLVTGRTSTF	TGTGCCAGCAGCTTGGTAACAGGCCGGACCTCCACCTTC
TRBV27	TRBJ2-7	13	many	.	CASSLRGNYEQYF	TGTGCCAGCAGTTTGCGAGGGAACTACGAGCAGTACTTC
TRBV20-1	TRBJ1-4	13	.	.	CSATSGGYEKLFF	TGCAGTGCCACCTCCGGAGGATACGAAAAACTGTTTTTT
TRBV6-1	TRBJ1-5	14	.	.	CASSELGGWQPQHF	TGTGCCAGCAGTGAATTGGGGGGTTGGCAGCCCCAGCATTTT
TRBV6-5	TRBJ1-1	15	many	.	CASSYSGGAYTEAFF	TGTGCCAGCAGTTACTCGGGAGGGGCGTACACTGAAGCTTTCTTT
TRBV7-8	TRBJ1-4	15	few	.	CASTQWLGSNEKLFF	TGTGCCAGCACCCAGTGGCTGGGGAGTAATGAAAAACTGTTTTTT
TRBV10-3	TRBJ2-7	14	.	TRBD2	CAIRPGLAGDEQYF	TGTGCCATCAGACCCGGACTAGCGGGAGATGAGCAGTACTTC